At least ten counts were recorded for the clone carrying this TCR beta chain. After removal of 5 bases from V and 5 bases from J, the junction contained 5 bases not matched to a gene. The length of the CDR3 is 13 residues. Germline lookup yields CDR1 SGHAT and CDR2 FQNNGV. The entry originates in a study of T cells in Graves' hyperthyroidism and ophthalmopathy. The source material, RNA transcripts, was used to amplify TCR beta CDR3 regions. First-round RT-PCR of the TCR CDR3 relied on the HTBI primer set. MiXCR, run by TCRdb on the multiplex PCR reads, gives a single entry per CDR3 protein. The table lists about 690,000 distinct CDR3 sequences, 15% to 20% of them singletons. A patient was excluded if there was uncontrolled infection, other autoimmune disease, pregnancy or lactation.

Sequenced input: blood. The origin of this receptor is a man aged 45 to 65 with Graves' hyperthyroidism. The J gene is TRBJ1-2, the V gene TRBV11-2; 7 bases map to TRBD1. CDR3 protein: CASSLDRIYGYTF. The CDR3 region has the DNA TGTGCCAGCAGCCTGGACAGGATTTATGGCTACACCTTC.